In this sample, the clone carrying this T cell receptor (beta chain) turned up many times. MiXCR was run by TCRdb on the RT-PCR reads, yielding one entry per CDR3 protein. The table lists about 680,000 distinct CDR3 sequences, 14% of them singletons. Sequenced sample: memory CD4+ T cells from blood. The TCR originated in a female donor in good health, serving as a healthy control.

For the CDR3, the DNA is TGCAGTGCTAAAGGGGTCAGGGGGAGCACTGAAGCTTTCTTT. It translates to CSAKGVRGSTEAFF. The V and J genes are TRBV20-1 and TRBJ1-1; 7 bases align to TRBD1. The J segment lost 4 bases and the V segment lost 4 bases, leaving 9 bases of the junction unmatched. CDR3 size: 14 residues. Germline values: CDR1 DFQATT, CDR2 SNEGSKA (reference sequence).